This T cell receptor (beta chain) was sequenced for a study of blood T cell repertoires in COVID-19. Study-wide context: T cells, B-cell-depleted T cells, or PBMCs supplied cDNA or gDNA.

The method was immunoSEQ multiplex PCR; TCRdb's version includes in-frame clones alone and lacks a portion of them. This repertoire shows roughly 56,000 clones, about 89% found once; its top ten account for over 15%. Trimming cost V 11 bases and J 6 bases; bases outside gene matches: 8. CDR1 SGHTA and CDR2 FQGNSA come from the germline V gene. The CDR3 extends over 12 amino acids. V is TRBV7-2 and J is TRBJ2-3; TRBD2 matches 7 bases. The receptor comes from a human donor in a cohort sampled during active COVID-19. The sequenced sample was peripheral blood. CDR3 residues: CASSGAGDTQYF. DNA of the CDR3: TGTGCCTCAAGCGGGGCCGGCGATACGCAGTATTTT.